The 3 T cell receptor beta chains below all came from one sample that was sequenced in a study of blood T cell repertoires in COVID-19. Here immunoSEQ multiplex PCR was the method, and the copy in TCRdb shows in-frame clones only, minus some. The repertoire holds roughly 100,000 clones, with around 84% as singletons. Material for sequencing was peripheral blood. The receptors originated from a human donor in a cohort sampled during active COVID-19.

The count of this clone is one. V usage is TRBV4-2 and J usage is TRBJ2-3, with TRBD2 matching over 10 bases. Losses at the gene ends were 6 bases for V and 5 bases for J; bases not matched to a gene: 8. Looked up from germline, CDR1 is LGHNA and CDR2 is YNFKEQ. This CDR3 comprises 15 residues. Written as DNA, the CDR3 is TGTGCCAGCAGTAAGCGGGGGGGCTCTAGAGATACGCAGTATTTT. Translation: CASSKRGGSRDTQYF.

The chain combines TRBV19 with TRBJ2-7; 8 nucleotides align to TRBD1. In germline, CDR1 is LNHDA, CDR2 SQIVND (reference sequence). Losses at the gene ends were 1 base for V and 0 bases for J; bases not matched to a gene: 17. The CDR3 extends over 20 amino acids. Here the CDR3 reads CASSIVGPGTGGPISYEQYF. The CDR3 region has the DNA TGTGCCAGTAGTATAGTAGGCCCCGGGACAGGAGGGCCCATCTCCTACGAGCAGTACTTC.

This chain connects TRBV4-2 to TRBJ2-3; 10 bases match TRBD1. CDR1 and CDR2 from the germline V gene are LGHNA and YNFKEQ. The CDR3 totals 18 residues. The V gene end was trimmed by 5 bases and the J gene end by 3 bases; junction bases not matched to a gene: 14. For the CDR3, the DNA is TGTGCCAGCAGCTCCCACCAAAGACAGGGGGCTGGTACAGATACGCAGTATTTT. Its translation is CASSSHQRQGAGTDTQYF.